These 8 T cell receptor beta chains came from one sample sequenced in a study of blood T cell repertoires in COVID-19. Generated by immunoSEQ multiplex PCR, the TCRdb table keeps only in-frame clones and is missing some. The data contain about 200,000 clones, about four fifths of them singletons. The specimen was peripheral blood. The receptors were gathered from a woman in her thirties or forties with active or convalescent COVID-19.

Ten or more counts support this clone. This sample also contains other DNA sequences that code for the same CDR3. The chain carries TRBV7-2 and TRBJ2-7; D is possibly TRBD1 (6 bases). Deletions cut 3 bases from V and 0 bases from J, with 9 bases between. The CDR3 consists of 14 residues. Germline loops: CDR1 SGHTA, CDR2 FQGNSA. The CDR3 nucleotides read TGTGCCAGCAGCTTTCAGGGGTCCTCCTACGAGCAGTACTTC. Its translation is CASSFQGSSYEQYF.

This sequence joins TRBV5-1 and TRBJ2-7, with 8 positions matching TRBD1. The trim removed 0 bases at V and 4 bases at J, leaving 6 bases unmatched. This CDR3 has 15 residues. The germline gives CDR1 SGHRS, CDR2 YFSETQ. The CDR3 reads CASSLGAGGGYEQYF. CDR3 nucleotide sequence: TGCGCCAGCAGCTTGGGGGCAGGGGGCGGGTACGAGCAGTACTTC.

The chain is built from TRBV7-2 and TRBJ1-5; tentatively, D is TRBD1 (6 bases). The germline V gene has CDR1 SGHTA and CDR2 FQGNSA. The CDR3 sequence is 15 residues long. V was pared by 6 bases and J by 1 base, with 13 bases between. The CDR3 spells CASSRTDVSNQPQHF. CDR3 sequence (DNA): TGTGCCAGCAGTCGGACAGACGTGAGCAATCAGCCCCAGCATTTT.

This clone appeared once. The chain couples TRBV11-3 to TRBJ1-1, with D possibly being TRBD1 (5 bases). CDR1 is SGHNT, CDR2 YENEEA, per germline. Trimming shortened V by 4 bases and J by 1 base, and 10 bases separated the two germline ends. The CDR3 consists of 14 residues. For the CDR3, the DNA is TGTGCCAGCAGCTCCAGGGTGGGGAACACTGAAGCTTTCTTT. Protein sequence: CASSSRVGNTEAFF.

The chain carries TRBV19 and TRBJ2-3, with D perhaps TRBD2 (5 bases). Germline V lookup: CDR1 LNHDA, CDR2 SQIVND (reference sequence). CDR3 length: 15 amino acids. V gave up 3 bases and J gave up 2 bases, with 12 bases separating them. This chain's CDR3 is CASSIGRVYTDTQYF. CDR3 DNA: TGTGCCAGTAGTATTGGGCGGGTCTACACAGATACGCAGTATTTT.

The V call is TRBV19, the J call TRBJ2-2; no firm D call. This CDR3 is built from 15 residues. The germline V gene has CDR1 LNHDA and CDR2 SQIVND (reference sequence). Trimming took off 3 bases at V and 4 bases at J, with 12 bases between the two ends. The DNA for the CDR3 is TGTGCCAGTAGTATCCCGCAGGTCCGCACCGGGGAGCTGTTTTTT. Residues: CASSIPQVRTGELFF. The complete variable domain, with remaining parts taken from reference TRBV19 and TRBJ2-2, reads DGGITQSPKYLFRKEGQNVTLSCEQNLNHDAMYWYRQDPGQGLRLIYYSQIVNDFQKGDIAEGYSVSREKKESFPLTVTSAQKNPTAFYLCASSIPQVRTGELFFGEGSRLTVL.

This sequence joins TRBV7-3 and TRBJ1-1; tentative D call: TRBD1 (6 bases). Trimming took off 2 bases at V and 5 bases at J, with 12 bases between the two ends. The CDR3 is 14 amino acids. The germline CDR1 and CDR2 sequences are SGHTA and FQGTGA. This CDR3 is CASSLLGAETEAFF. CDR3 coding DNA: TGTGCCAGCAGCTTATTGGGGGCGGAAACTGAAGCTTTCTTT.

This chain links TRBV24-1 with TRBJ2-4; D perhaps matches TRBD1 (6 bases). The length of the CDR3 is 15 residues. Trimming took off 5 bases at V and 6 bases at J, with 16 bases between the two ends. Germline V gene sequence: CDR1 KGHDR, CDR2 SFDVKD. In DNA, the CDR3 is TGTGCCACCAGTGCGGCAGGGGAAGGGGGAAACATTCAGTACTTC. This gives the protein CATSAAGEGGNIQYF.